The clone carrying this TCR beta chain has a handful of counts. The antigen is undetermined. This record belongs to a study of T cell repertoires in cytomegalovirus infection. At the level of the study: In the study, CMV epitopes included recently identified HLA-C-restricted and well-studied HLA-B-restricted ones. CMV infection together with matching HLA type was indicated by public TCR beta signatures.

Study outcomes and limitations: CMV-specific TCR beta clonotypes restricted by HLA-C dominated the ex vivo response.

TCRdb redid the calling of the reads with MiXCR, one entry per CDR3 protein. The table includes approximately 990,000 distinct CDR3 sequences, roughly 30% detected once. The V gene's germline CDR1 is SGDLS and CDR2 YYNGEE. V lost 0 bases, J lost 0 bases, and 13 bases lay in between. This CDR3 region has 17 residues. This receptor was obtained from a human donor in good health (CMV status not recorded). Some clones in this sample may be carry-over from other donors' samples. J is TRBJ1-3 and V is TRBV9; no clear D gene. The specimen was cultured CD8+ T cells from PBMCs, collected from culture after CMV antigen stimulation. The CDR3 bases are TGTGCCAGCAGCGTAGGCAAGTTCCTGCCCTCTGGAAACACCATATATTTT. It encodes CASSVGKFLPSGNTIYF. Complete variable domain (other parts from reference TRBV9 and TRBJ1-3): DSGVTQTPKHLITATGQRVTLRCSPRSGDLSVYWYQQSLDQGLQFLIQYYNGEERAKGNILERFSAQQFPDLHSELNLSSLELGDSALYFCASSVGKFLPSGNTIYFGEGSWLTVV.